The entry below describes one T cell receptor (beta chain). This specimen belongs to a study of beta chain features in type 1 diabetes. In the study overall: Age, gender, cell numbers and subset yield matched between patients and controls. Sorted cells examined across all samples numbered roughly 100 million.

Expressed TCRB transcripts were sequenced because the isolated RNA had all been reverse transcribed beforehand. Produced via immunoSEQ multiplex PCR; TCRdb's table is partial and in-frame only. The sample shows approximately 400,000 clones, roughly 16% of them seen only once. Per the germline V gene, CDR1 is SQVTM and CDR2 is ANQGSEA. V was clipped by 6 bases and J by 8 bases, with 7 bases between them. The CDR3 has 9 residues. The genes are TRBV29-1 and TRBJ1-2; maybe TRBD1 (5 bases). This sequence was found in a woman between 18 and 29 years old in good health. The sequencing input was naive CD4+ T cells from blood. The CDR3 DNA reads TGCAGCGTGGACAAGGGCTACACCTTC. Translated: CSVDKGYTF.